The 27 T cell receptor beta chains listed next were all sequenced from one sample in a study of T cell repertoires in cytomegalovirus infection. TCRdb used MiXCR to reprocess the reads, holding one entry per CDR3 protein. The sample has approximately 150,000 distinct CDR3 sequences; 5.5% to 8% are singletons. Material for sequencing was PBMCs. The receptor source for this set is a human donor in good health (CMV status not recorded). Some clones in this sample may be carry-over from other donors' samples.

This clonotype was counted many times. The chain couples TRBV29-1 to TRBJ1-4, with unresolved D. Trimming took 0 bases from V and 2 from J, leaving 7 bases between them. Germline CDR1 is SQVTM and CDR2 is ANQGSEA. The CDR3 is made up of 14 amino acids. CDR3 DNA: TGCAGCGTTGAAGAAGGTCCCACTAATGAAAAACTGTTTTTT. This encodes CSVEEGPTNEKLFF.

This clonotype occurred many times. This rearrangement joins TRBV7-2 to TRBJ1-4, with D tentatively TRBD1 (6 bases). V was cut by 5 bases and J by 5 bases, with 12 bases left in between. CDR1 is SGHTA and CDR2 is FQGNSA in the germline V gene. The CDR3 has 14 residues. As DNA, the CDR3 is TGTGCCAGCAGCCGTGGGGACATAAATGAAAAACTGTTTTTT. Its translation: CASSRGDINEKLFF.

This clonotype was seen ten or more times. CDR3 DNA sequence: TGCAGTGCTAGAAAATCAGACGGGACAGTTAATGAAAAACTGTTTTTT. This encodes CSARKSDGTVNEKLFF. The gene calls are TRBV20-1 and TRBJ1-4; 7 bases fit TRBD1. Per the germline V gene, CDR1 is DFQATT and CDR2 is SNEGSKA (reference sequence). Germline trimming cut 2 bases from V and 4 bases from J; bases unmatched to any gene: 10. The CDR3 consists of 16 residues.

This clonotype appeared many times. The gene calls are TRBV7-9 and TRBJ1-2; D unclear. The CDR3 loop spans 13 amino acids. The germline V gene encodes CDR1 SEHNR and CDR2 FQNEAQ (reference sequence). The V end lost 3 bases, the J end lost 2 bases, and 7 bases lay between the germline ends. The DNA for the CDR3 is TGTGCCAGCAGCTTCCCGGCGAACTATGGCTACACCTTC. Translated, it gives CASSFPANYGYTF. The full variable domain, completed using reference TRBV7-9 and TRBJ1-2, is DTGVSQNPRHKITKRGQNVTFRCDPISEHNRLYWYRQTLGQGPEFLTYFQNEAQLEKSRLLSDRFSAERPKGSFSTLEIQRTEQGDSAMYLCASSFPANYGYTFGSGTRLTVV.

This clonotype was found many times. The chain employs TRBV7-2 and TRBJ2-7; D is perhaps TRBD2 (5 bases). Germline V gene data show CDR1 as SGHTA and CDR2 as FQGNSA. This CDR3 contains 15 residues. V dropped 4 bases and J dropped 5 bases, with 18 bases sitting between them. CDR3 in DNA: TGTGCCAGCAGCTGGGCGGTGTCGAGGGTCGACGAGCAGTACTTC. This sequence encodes CASSWAVSRVDEQYF.

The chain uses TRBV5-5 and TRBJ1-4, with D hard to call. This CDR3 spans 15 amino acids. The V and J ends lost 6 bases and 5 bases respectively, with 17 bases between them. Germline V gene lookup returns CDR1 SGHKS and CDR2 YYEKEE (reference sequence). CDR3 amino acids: CASNSREGGNEKLFF. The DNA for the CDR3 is TGTGCCAGCAACTCACGGGAAGGAGGAAATGAAAAACTGTTTTTT.

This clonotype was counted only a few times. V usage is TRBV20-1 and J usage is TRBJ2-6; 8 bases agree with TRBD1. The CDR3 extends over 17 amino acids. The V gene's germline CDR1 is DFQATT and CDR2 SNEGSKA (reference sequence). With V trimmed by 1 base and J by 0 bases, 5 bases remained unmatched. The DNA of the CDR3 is TGCAGTGCTAGAGTGGGAACAGGGGGCTCTGGGGCCAACGTCCTGACTTTC. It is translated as CSARVGTGGSGANVLTF.

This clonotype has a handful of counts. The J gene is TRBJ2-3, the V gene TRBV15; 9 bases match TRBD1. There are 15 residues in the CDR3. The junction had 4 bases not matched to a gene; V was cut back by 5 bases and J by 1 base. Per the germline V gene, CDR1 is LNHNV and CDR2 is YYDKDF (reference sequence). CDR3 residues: CATSQGQGRTDTQYF. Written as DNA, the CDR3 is TGTGCCACCAGCCAGGGACAGGGCCGCACAGATACGCAGTATTTT.

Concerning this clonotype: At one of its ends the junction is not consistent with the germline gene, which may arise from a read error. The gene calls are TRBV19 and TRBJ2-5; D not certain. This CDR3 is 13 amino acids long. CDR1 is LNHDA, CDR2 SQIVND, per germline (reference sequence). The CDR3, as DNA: TGTGCCAGTAGTAAGGCCAGGCAAGAGACCCAGCACTTC. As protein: CASSKARQETQHF.

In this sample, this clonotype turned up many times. For the CDR3, the DNA is TGTGCCAGCAGCTCCCTTTCCGGGACAGGGGATCAGCCCCAGCATTTT. Translating it yields CASSSLSGTGDQPQHF. V and J are TRBV7-2 and TRBJ1-5; 10 nucleotides line up with TRBD1. CDR1 and CDR2 from the germline V gene are SGHTA and FQGNSA. CDR3 length equals 16 residues. After removal of 4 bases from V and 5 bases from J, the junction contained 8 bases not matched to a gene. The full variable domain, in which reference TRBV7-2 and TRBJ1-5 provide the parts outside the CDR3, is GAGVSQSPSNKVTEKGKDVELRCDPISGHTALYWYRQSLGQGLEFLIYFQGNSAPDKSGLPSDRFSAERTGGSVSTLTIQRTQQEDSAVYLCASSSLSGTGDQPQHFGDGTRLSIL.

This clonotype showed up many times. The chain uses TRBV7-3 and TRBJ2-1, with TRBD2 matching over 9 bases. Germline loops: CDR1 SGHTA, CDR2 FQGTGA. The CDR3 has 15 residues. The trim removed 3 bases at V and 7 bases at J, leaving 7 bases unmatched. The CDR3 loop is CASSFERGVGNEQFF. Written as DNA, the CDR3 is TGTGCCAGCAGCTTCGAGCGGGGGGTAGGTAATGAGCAGTTCTTC.

The CDR3 coding sequence is TGTGCCAGGACCCGACAGGGGGAGAGATCTAACTATGGCTACACCTTC. Its protein product is CARTRQGERSNYGYTF. This chain connects TRBV6-4 to TRBJ1-2; 9 bases match TRBD1. The CDR3 is 16 residues long. The V and J ends lost 9 bases and 0 bases, in that order; junction bases with no gene match: 11. Looked up from germline, CDR1 is MRHNA and CDR2 is SNTAGT.

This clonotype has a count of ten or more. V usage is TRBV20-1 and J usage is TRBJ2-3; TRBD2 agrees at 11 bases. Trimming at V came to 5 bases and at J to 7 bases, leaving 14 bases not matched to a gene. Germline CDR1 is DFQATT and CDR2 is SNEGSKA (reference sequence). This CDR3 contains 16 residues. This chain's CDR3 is CSAPLIAGGFTYTQYF. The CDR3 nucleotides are TGCAGTGCTCCCCTTATAGCGGGGGGGTTCACTTATACGCAGTATTTT.

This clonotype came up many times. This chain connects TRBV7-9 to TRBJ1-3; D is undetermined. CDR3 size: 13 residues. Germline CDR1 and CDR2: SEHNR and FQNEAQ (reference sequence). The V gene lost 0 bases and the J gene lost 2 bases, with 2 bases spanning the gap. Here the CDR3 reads CASSLAAGNTIYF. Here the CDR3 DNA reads TGTGCCAGCAGCTTAGCAGCTGGAAACACCATATATTTT.

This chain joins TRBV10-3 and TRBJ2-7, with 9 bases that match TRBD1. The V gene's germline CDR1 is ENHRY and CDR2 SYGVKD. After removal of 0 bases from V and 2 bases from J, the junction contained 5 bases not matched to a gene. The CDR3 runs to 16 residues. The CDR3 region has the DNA TGTGCCATCAGTGAGTCCCGGACAGGGGCTACCTACGAGCAGTACTTC. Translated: CAISESRTGATYEQYF.

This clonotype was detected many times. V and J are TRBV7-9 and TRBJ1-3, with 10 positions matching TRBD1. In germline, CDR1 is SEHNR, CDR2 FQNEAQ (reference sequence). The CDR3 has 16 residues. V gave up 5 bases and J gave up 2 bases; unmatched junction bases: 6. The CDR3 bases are TGTGCCAGCAGCCAACCGGGACAGGGGCCTGGAAACACCATATATTTT. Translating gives CASSQPGQGPGNTIYF.

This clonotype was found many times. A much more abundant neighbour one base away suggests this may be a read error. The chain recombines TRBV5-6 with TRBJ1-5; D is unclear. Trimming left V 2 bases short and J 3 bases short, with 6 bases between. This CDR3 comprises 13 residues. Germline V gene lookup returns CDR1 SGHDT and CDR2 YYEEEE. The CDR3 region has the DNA TGTGCCAGCAGCTTATCGGTCAATCAGCCCCAGCATTTT. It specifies CASSLSVNQPQHF.

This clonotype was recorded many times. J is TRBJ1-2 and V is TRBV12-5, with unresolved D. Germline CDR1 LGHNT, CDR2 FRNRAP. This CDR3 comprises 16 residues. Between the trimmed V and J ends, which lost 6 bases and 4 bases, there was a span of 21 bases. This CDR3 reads CASGSQTGIPIYGYTF. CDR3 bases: TGTGCTAGTGGCTCTCAAACGGGAATACCTATCTATGGCTACACCTTC.

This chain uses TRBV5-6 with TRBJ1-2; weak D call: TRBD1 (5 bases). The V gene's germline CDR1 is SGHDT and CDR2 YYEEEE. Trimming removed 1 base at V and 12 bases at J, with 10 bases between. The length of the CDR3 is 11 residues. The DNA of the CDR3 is TGTGCCAGCAGCTTGCGGCGGGACCACACCTTC. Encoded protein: CASSLRRDHTF.

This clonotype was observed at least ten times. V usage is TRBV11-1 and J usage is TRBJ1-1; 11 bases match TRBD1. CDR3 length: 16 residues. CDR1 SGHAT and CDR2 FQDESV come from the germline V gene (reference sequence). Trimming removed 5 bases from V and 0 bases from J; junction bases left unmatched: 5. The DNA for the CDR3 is TGTGCCAGCAGCCCCCGGACAGGGGGCATGAACACTGAAGCTTTCTTT. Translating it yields CASSPRTGGMNTEAFF.

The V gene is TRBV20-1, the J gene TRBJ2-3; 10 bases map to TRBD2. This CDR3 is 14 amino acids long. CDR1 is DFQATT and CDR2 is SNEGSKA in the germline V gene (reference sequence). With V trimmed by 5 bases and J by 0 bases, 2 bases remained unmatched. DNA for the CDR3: TGCAGTGCTGCAGCGGGGGGGAGCACAGATACGCAGTATTTT. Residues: CSAAAGGSTDTQYF.

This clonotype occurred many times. CDR3 in amino acids: CASIIGGGNEQFF. CDR3 DNA: TGTGCCAGCATAATAGGGGGGGGGAATGAGCAGTTCTTC. This chain joins TRBV12-3 or TRBV12-4 and TRBJ2-1; possible D gene TRBD2, 7 bases. The CDR3 has 13 residues. V lost 7 bases and J 7 bases, leaving 14 bases between the germline ends.

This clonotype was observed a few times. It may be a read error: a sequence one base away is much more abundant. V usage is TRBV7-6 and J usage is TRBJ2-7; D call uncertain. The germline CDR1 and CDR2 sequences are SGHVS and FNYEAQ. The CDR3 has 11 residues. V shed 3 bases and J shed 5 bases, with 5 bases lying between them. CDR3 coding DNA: TGTGCCAGCAGCTTTAAGCACGAGCAGTACTTC. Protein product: CASSFKHEQYF. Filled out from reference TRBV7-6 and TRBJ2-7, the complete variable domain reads GAGVSQSPRYKVTKRGQDVALRCDPISGHVSLYWYRQALGQGPEFLTYFNYEAQQDKSGLPNDRFSAERPEGSISTLTIQRTEQRDSAMYRCASSFKHEQYFGPGTRLTVT.

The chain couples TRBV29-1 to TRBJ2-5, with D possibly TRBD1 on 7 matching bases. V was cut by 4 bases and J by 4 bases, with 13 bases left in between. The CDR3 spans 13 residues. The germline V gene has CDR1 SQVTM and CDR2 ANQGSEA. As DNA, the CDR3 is TGCAGCGTTGCCTACAGGGGAGGAGAGACCCAGTACTTC. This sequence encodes CSVAYRGGETQYF.

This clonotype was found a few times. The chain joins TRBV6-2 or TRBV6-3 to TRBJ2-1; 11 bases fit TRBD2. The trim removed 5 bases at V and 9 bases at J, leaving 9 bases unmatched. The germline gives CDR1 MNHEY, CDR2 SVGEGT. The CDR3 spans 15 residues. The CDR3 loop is CASSPGLAGVSEQFF. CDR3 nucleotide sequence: TGTGCCAGCAGTCCCGGACTAGCGGGCGTCTCTGAGCAGTTCTTC.

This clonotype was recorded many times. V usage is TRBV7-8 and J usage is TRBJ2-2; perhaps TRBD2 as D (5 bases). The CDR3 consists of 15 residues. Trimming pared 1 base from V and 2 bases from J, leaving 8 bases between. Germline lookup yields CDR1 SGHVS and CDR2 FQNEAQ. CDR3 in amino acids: CASSLGRVNTGELFF. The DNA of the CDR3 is TGTGCCAGCAGCTTAGGGCGGGTAAACACCGGGGAGCTGTTTTTT.

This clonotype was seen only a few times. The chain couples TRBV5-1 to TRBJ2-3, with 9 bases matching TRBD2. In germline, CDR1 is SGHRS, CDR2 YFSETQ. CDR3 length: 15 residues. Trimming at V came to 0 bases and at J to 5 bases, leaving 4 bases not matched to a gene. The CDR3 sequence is CASSLGLAVRDTQYF. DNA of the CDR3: TGCGCCAGCAGCTTGGGACTAGCGGTGAGAGATACGCAGTATTTT.